What follows are 30 T cell receptor beta chains derived from one specimen sequenced in a study of blood T cell repertoires in COVID-19. Measured with immunoSEQ multiplex PCR; TCRdb has only the in-frame clones, and not every one. Of some 200,000 clones listed, 80% to 85% were seen once; the top ten hold 2.6%. Sequencing used peripheral blood. These receptors originate from a human donor with acute or convalescent COVID-19. The donor label of this sample is uncertain.

The V and J genes are TRBV5-1 and TRBJ2-7; possibly TRBD2 for D (6 bases). The germline V gene encodes CDR1 SGHRS and CDR2 YFSETQ. Trimming removed 4 bases at V and 5 bases at J, with 10 bases between. The CDR3 runs to 12 residues. This CDR3 is CASSLRENEQYF. Written as DNA, the CDR3 is TGCGCCAGCAGCCTTCGGGAGAACGAGCAGTACTTC.

This clone appeared many times. The rearrangement joins TRBV5-4 to TRBJ2-7; D not certain. CDR1 is SGHNT and CDR2 is YYREEE in the germline V gene (reference sequence). The CDR3 loop spans 13 amino acids. Trimming shortened V by 0 bases and J by 2 bases, and 6 bases separated the two germline ends. CDR3 in DNA: TGTGCCAGCAGCTTGGGACTTACCTACGAGCAGTACTTC. Translation gives CASSLGLTYEQYF.

J is TRBJ1-5 and V is TRBV28; no reliable D call. Germline CDR1 and CDR2: MDHEN and SYDVKM. Deletions cut 10 bases from V and 0 bases from J, with 13 bases between. This CDR3 has 14 amino acids. DNA of the CDR3: TGTGCCACCGATGTTGGCCCTAGCAATCAGCCCCAGCATTTT. Translated, it gives CATDVGPSNQPQHF.

J is TRBJ2-2 and V is TRBV19; 11 bases align to TRBD2. Germline V gene lookup returns CDR1 LNHDA and CDR2 SQIVND (reference sequence). V shed 5 bases, J shed 7 bases, and the junction held 6 bases outside the gene matches. The CDR3 contains 15 residues. CDR3 coding DNA: TGTGCCAGTAGTGATAGCGGGAGGGCCCACGGGGAGCTGTTTTTT. Its protein product is CASSDSGRAHGELFF.

CDR3 sequence: CASSPGQVFRGELFF. The CDR3 DNA is TGTGCCAGCAGCCCCGGACAGGTCTTTAGGGGGGAGCTGTTTTTT. This sequence joins TRBV14 and TRBJ2-2, with 7 positions matching TRBD1. There are 15 residues in the CDR3. Unmatched junction bases numbered 10, after V lost 4 bases and J lost 8 bases. CDR1 and CDR2 from the germline V gene are SGHDN and FVKESK.

The V call is TRBV5-1, the J call TRBJ1-1, with 9 bases aligning to TRBD1. V was pared by 1 base and J by 4 bases, with 2 bases of the junction left unmatched. CDR1 SGHRS and CDR2 YFSETQ come from the germline V gene. This CDR3 is 14 amino acids long. The DNA of the CDR3 is TGCGCCAGCAGCTTGACAGGGGGCCCCACTGAAGCTTTCTTT. Its translation is CASSLTGGPTEAFF.

The J gene is TRBJ2-3, the V gene TRBV19; weak D call: TRBD2 (5 bases). Germline-derived CDR1 and CDR2 are LNHDA and SQIVND (reference sequence). Deletions cut 6 bases from V and 3 bases from J, with 10 bases between. The CDR3 has 13 amino acids. The CDR3 nucleotides are TGTGCCAGTAGCCCCACGGGGACAGATACGCAGTATTTT. It yields the protein CASSPTGTDTQYF.

The chain is built from TRBV9 and TRBJ2-3; 7 nucleotides match TRBD2. Looked up from germline, CDR1 is SGDLS and CDR2 is YYNGEE. The CDR3 is 17 residues long. V trimming: 0 bases; J trimming: 1 base; junction bases outside the gene matches: 8. The CDR3 DNA sequence: TGTGCCAGCAGCGTAGCTAGCGGCCCCCGCGGCACAGATACGCAGTATTTT. Translation gives CASSVASGPRGTDTQYF.

The sample holds a few counts of this clone. The J gene is TRBJ1-1, the V gene TRBV28; TRBD1 aligns across 8 bases. The length of the CDR3 is 13 residues. The J segment lost 4 bases and the V segment lost 10 bases, leaving 8 bases of the junction unmatched. Germline V lookup: CDR1 MDHEN, CDR2 SYDVKM. The CDR3 loop is CATLQGGVTEAFF. In DNA, the CDR3 is TGTGCCACCCTACAGGGGGGCGTCACTGAAGCTTTCTTT.

The chain links TRBV6-2 or TRBV6-3 to TRBJ2-1; TRBD2 agrees at 13 bases. The CDR3 extends over 21 amino acids. CDR1 is MNHEY and CDR2 is SVGEGT in the germline V gene. V gave up 3 bases and J gave up 0 bases; unmatched junction bases: 14. In DNA form, the CDR3 reads TGTGCCAGCAGTTATATCTCCCGACTAGCGGGGGGCCGAAGCTCCTACAATGAGCAGTTCTTC. Translated, it gives CASSYISRLAGGRSSYNEQFF.

V is TRBV7-8 and J is TRBJ2-7; D remains ambiguous. Trimming stripped 8 bases from V and 4 bases from J, with 15 bases between. The CDR3 loop spans 13 amino acids. The germline V gene encodes CDR1 SGHVS and CDR2 FQNEAQ. CDR3 bases: TGTGCCAGCCCCTTTCGGTCTCGATACGAGCAGTACTTC. It yields the protein CASPFRSRYEQYF.

The chain combines TRBV11-1 with TRBJ2-3, with TRBD2 matching over 8 bases. The CDR3 sequence is 15 residues long. CDR1 SGHAT and CDR2 FQDESV come from the germline V gene (reference sequence). V dropped 4 bases and J dropped 6; count of bases not matched to a gene: 9. The CDR3 sequence: CASSSQRGPGDTQYF. Written as DNA, the CDR3 is TGTGCCAGCAGCTCCCAGCGGGGGCCCGGGGATACGCAGTATTTT.

Turning to this clone: At the DNA level, this CDR3 is encoded by other sequences in the same sample as well. The chain recombines TRBV28 with TRBJ1-4, with 8 bases aligning to TRBD1. The CDR3 totals 14 residues. The V segment lost 3 bases and the J segment 3 bases; nucleotides outside the gene matches: 0. Germline lookup yields CDR1 MDHEN and CDR2 SYDVKM. CDR3 in DNA: TGTGCCAGCAGTTTGGGACAGGCTAATGAAAAACTGTTTTTT. Amino acid sequence: CASSLGQANEKLFF. Drawing the rest from reference TRBV28 and TRBJ1-4, the complete variable domain is DVKVTQSSRYLVKRTGEKVFLECVQDMDHENMFWYRQDPGLGLRLIYFSYDVKMKEKGDIPEGYSVSREKKERFSLILESASTNQTSMYLCASSLGQANEKLFFGSGTQLSVL.

The CDR3 is CASSAGLLGTQYF. The DNA for the CDR3 is TGTGCCAGCAGCGCGGGTCTTCTTGGTACGCAGTATTTT. The V call is TRBV9, the J call TRBJ2-3; D is ambiguous. The CDR3 covers 13 residues. V dropped 3 bases and J dropped 8 bases, with 13 bases sitting between them. CDR1 is SGDLS, CDR2 YYNGEE, per germline.

The CDR3 is CASSPGQGNQPQHF. The CDR3 region has the DNA TGTGCCAGCTCACCCGGACAGGGCAATCAGCCCCAGCATTTT. This chain connects TRBV18 to TRBJ1-5; 7 bases are a match to TRBD1. V was clipped by 3 bases and J by 2 bases; unmatched bases: 1. Germline V gene lookup returns CDR1 KGHSH and CDR2 LQKENI. The CDR3 length is 14 residues.

The V call is TRBV7-8, the J call TRBJ1-5; 10 nucleotides match TRBD1. Per the germline V gene, CDR1 is SGHVS and CDR2 is FQNEAQ. V shed 5 bases, J shed 1 base, and the junction held 5 bases outside the gene matches. This CDR3 is 16 amino acids long. The CDR3 region has the DNA TGTGCCAGCAGCACTATGGACAGGGGGAGCAATCAGCCCCAGCATTTT. Its protein is CASSTMDRGSNQPQHF.

The chain recombines TRBV19 with TRBJ2-1; 10 bases agree with TRBD2. The CDR3 loop spans 17 amino acids. With V trimmed by 6 bases and J by 8 bases, 16 bases remained unmatched. Germline V lookup: CDR1 LNHDA, CDR2 SQIVND (reference sequence). In DNA, the CDR3 is TGTGCCAGTAGCCGTGGTTCGGCTAGCGGGAGTAGGGATGAGCAGTTCTTC. This encodes CASSRGSASGSRDEQFF.

This clone was observed a few times. The V and J genes are TRBV12-3 or TRBV12-4 and TRBJ1-2; D call uncertain. The CDR3 extends over 12 amino acids. Trimming shortened V by 5 bases and J by 8 bases, and 12 bases separated the two germline ends. DNA of the CDR3: TGTGCCAGCAGTCCCGGGGATTTCGGCTACACCTTC. This codes for CASSPGDFGYTF.

This chain uses TRBV7-2 with TRBJ2-7; TRBD1 matches at 8 bases. The CDR3 has 14 residues. CDR1 and CDR2 from the germline V gene are SGHTA and FQGNSA. V trimming: 5 bases; J trimming: 2 bases; junction bases outside the gene matches: 5. The CDR3 region has the DNA TGTGCCAGCAGCCTCGACAGGGGCACCTACGAGCAGTACTTC. Amino acids: CASSLDRGTYEQYF.

There are a few counts of this clone. This chain connects TRBV5-1 to TRBJ2-7; maybe TRBD1 (6 bases). Per germline, CDR1 SGHRS and CDR2 YFSETQ. The ends were cut back, 3 bases at V and 6 bases at J, with 19 bases in the middle. This CDR3 contains 15 residues. The CDR3 bases are TGCGCCAGCAGCTCCCGAAGGGGGTCCCCGGGCGAGCAGTACTTC. Protein product: CASSSRRGSPGEQYF.

This clone was picked up a small number of times. V usage is TRBV19 and J usage is TRBJ2-7; 9 nucleotides agree with TRBD1. After removal of 5 bases from V and 1 base from J, the junction contained 6 bases not matched to a gene. CDR3 size: 15 residues. Germline V gene sequence: CDR1 LNHDA, CDR2 SQIVND (reference sequence). Here the CDR3 DNA reads TGTGCCAGTAGTCGACCGGGACAGGGTTCCTACGAGCAGTACTTC. This gives the protein CASSRPGQGSYEQYF.

The chain joins TRBV29-1 to TRBJ1-1; 7 bases align to TRBD1. Germline CDR1 is SQVTM and CDR2 is ANQGSEA. The CDR3 runs 14 residues. Trimming cost V 6 bases and J 1 base; bases outside gene matches: 8. The CDR3 region has the DNA TGCAGCGTCATACAGGGGTGGGGGAACACTGAAGCTTTCTTT. It translates to CSVIQGWGNTEAFF. The entire variable domain, with the rest obtained from reference TRBV29-1 and TRBJ1-1, is as follows: SAVISQKPSRDICQRGTSLTIQCQVDSQVTMMFWYRQQPGQSLTLIATANQGSEATYESGFVIDKFPISRPNLTFSTLTVSNMSPEDSSIYLCSVIQGWGNTEAFFGQGTRLTVV.

The J gene is TRBJ1-5, the V gene TRBV6-2 or TRBV6-3, with D unclear. Germline CDR1 is MNHEY and CDR2 is SVGEGT. CDR3 length: 12 amino acids. V was pared by 6 bases and J by 9 bases, with 12 bases between. The CDR3 loop is CASSPPSGPQHF. CDR3 nucleotide sequence: TGTGCCAGCAGCCCTCCCAGCGGGCCCCAGCATTTT.

The rearrangement uses TRBV2 and TRBJ2-5, with TRBD2 as a possible D gene (5 bases). Trimming shortened V by 4 bases and J by 2 bases, and 14 bases separated the two germline ends. This CDR3 is 15 amino acids long. Germline CDR1 is SNHLY and CDR2 is FYNNEI. Here the CDR3 reads CASSVGADEQETQYF. The CDR3, as DNA: TGTGCCAGCAGTGTAGGAGCGGACGAGCAAGAGACCCAGTACTTC. The full variable domain, in which reference TRBV2 and TRBJ2-5 provide the parts outside the CDR3, is EPEVTQTPSHQVTQMGQEVILRCVPISNHLYFYWYRQILGQKVEFLVSFYNNEISEKSEIFDDQFSVERPDGSNFTLKIRSTKLEDSAMYFCASSVGADEQETQYFGPGTRLLVL.

J is TRBJ2-7 and V is TRBV6-5; D may be TRBD1 (6 bases). This CDR3 region has 13 residues. Germline-derived CDR1 and CDR2 are MNHEY and SVGAGI. V was pared by 6 bases and J by 5 bases, with 14 bases between. The CDR3 region has the DNA TGTGCCAGCAGACCTAATCAGGGGAACGAGCAGTACTTC. This translates into CASRPNQGNEQYF.

The CDR3 protein is CASSFGLAGGWTAEQFF. Written as DNA, the CDR3 is TGTGCCAGCAGCTTCGGACTAGCGGGGGGATGGACGGCTGAGCAGTTCTTC. The chain combines TRBV7-9 with TRBJ2-1, with TRBD2 matching over 14 bases. Germline CDR1 SEHNR, CDR2 FQNEAQ (reference sequence). CDR3 length: 17 amino acids. The V gene end was trimmed by 3 bases and the J gene end by 9 bases; junction bases not matched to a gene: 10.

This chain uses TRBV7-9 with TRBJ1-4, with no clear D. The CDR3 length is 14 residues. Germline V gene sequence: CDR1 SEHNR, CDR2 FQNEAQ (reference sequence). V was cut by 5 bases and J by 5 bases, with 12 bases left in between. CDR3 amino acids: CASSLMKQNEKLFF. In DNA form, the CDR3 reads TGTGCCAGCAGCCTGATGAAGCAAAATGAAAAACTGTTTTTT.

The V call is TRBV7-6, the J call TRBJ2-5; D is unclear. The CDR3 contains 13 residues. Germline loops: CDR1 SGHVS, CDR2 FNYEAQ. Trimming stripped 7 bases from V and 0 bases from J, with 9 bases between. The chain's CDR3 is CASMSPYQETQYF. CDR3 in DNA: TGTGCCAGCATGTCCCCGTACCAAGAGACCCAGTACTTC.

V is TRBV2 and J is TRBJ1-2, with 9 nucleotides matching TRBD1. After removal of 4 bases from V and 6 bases from J, the junction contained 3 bases not matched to a gene. The germline V gene encodes CDR1 SNHLY and CDR2 FYNNEI. The CDR3 covers 13 residues. The CDR3: CASSVDRGNGYTF. The DNA of the CDR3 is TGTGCCAGCAGTGTGGACAGGGGAAATGGCTACACCTTC.

The chain employs TRBV19 and TRBJ1-2; TRBD1 agrees at 7 bases. Germline V lookup: CDR1 LNHDA, CDR2 SQIVND (reference sequence). The J segment lost 1 base and the V segment lost 6 bases, leaving 11 bases of the junction unmatched. The CDR3 totals 16 residues. CDR3 in DNA: TGTGCCAGTAGGCCTGGGGCGGCAGGGGGTAACTATGGCTACACCTTC. Its translation is CASRPGAAGGNYGYTF.